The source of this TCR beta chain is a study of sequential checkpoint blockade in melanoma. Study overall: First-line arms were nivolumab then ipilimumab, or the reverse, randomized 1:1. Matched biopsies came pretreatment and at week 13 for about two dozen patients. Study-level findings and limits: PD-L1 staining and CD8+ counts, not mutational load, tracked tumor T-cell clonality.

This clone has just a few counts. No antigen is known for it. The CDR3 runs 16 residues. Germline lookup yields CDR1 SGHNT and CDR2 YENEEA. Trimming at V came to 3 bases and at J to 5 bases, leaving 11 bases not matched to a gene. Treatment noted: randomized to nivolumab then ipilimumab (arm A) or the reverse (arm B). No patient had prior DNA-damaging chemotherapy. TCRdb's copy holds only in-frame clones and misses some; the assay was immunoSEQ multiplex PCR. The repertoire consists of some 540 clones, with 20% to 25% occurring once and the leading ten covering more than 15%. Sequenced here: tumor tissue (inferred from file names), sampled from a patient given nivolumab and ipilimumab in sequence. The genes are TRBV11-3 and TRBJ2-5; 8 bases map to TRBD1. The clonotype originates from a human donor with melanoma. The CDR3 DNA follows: TGTGCCAGCAGCTTGGAGACAGGGGATCTTGGTGAGACCCAGTACTTC. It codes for CASSLETGDLGETQYF.